This T cell receptor beta chain emerged from a study of CD8+ T cells in alopecia areata (dated 2018 in TCRdb). Some background on the complete study: Treated patients were enrolled in an open-label pilot trial of oral tofacitinib, 5 to 10 mg twice daily, for moderate-to-severe alopecia areata. Patients received tofacitinib for 6 to 18 months and were then followed off drug for 6 months to check for delayed response and recurrence. To study T cell clonal expansion in alopecia areata, the researchers applied high-throughput TCRbeta sequencing to both the C3H/HeJ mouse model and human patients. In humans, TCRbeta sequencing was performed on scalp tissue and on sorted CD4+ and CD8+ peripheral blood T cells from healthy controls and from patients with patchy or totalis/universalis alopecia areata. Biopsies were taken from tofacitinib-treated patients at baseline and again at 4 and 24 weeks into treatment, and several of those patients also had a later scalp biopsy. Scalp clonality was compared across normal scalp (n=4), patchy alopecia areata scalp (n=8), and alopecia totalis/universalis scalp (n=8). RNA was obtained with the PAXgene miRNA kit for fixed scalp, the miRNeasy kit for PBMCs, and the RNeasy kit for mouse skin. TCRbeta CDR3 regions were amplified by immunoSEQ multiplex PCR using 35 Vbeta forward and 13 Jbeta reverse primers. The study at large found these results: Unlike mouse skin, which is dominated by gammadelta T cells, normal human skin has resident alphabeta T cells that are also sequenced, and this complicates analysis of the scalp TCR repertoire. Shared TCR sequences between patients were less evident than in mice, which may be partly attributable to HLA diversity in the patient population. Compared with normal scalp, lesional scalp had higher clonality and more expanded CD8+ clones, particularly in alopecia totalis/universalis, a pattern that suggests antigenic drive.

A note on this clone: The antigen it binds to is not known. It has no much larger one-base neighbor in the sample; base qualities were not kept.

V loses 2 bases at its end and J loses 10 bases; junction bases beyond the gene matches: 7. From the cysteine up to the phenylalanine, the CDR3 has a length of 13 residues. CDR3 DNA is the only sequence kept; it has 39 bases, read in frame from the first base. CDR1 and CDR2, per the germline V gene, are SGHVS and FQNEAQ. To prepare the library, the immunoSEQ multiplex PCR assay was applied. For TCR sequencing, RNA was extracted from every sample and reverse transcribed into cDNA to serve as template. SuperScript III was used to make first-strand cDNA, primed with a 2:1 mix of oligo-dT and random hexamers. A synthetic immune receptor repertoire was used to measure amplification bias, and any remaining bias was corrected computationally. Per the original workflow: Raw reads were preprocessed to remove errors, and CDR3 was defined according to IMGT conventions as the region from the conserved cysteine to phenylalanine. Clonality was calculated as 1 minus Shannon entropy normalized by log2 of the number of productive unique TCRs. Scalp TCRbeta sequences were cross-referenced with sorted blood CD4 and CD8 repertoires so that the CD4 or CD8 identity of scalp clones could be inferred. TCRdb took this table from immuneACCESS and kept in-frame rearrangements with V and J called. Such tables lack part of the clones; where checked against another copy, unresolved V genes explain under half of the gap, and the rest is unexplained. V, J and clone size were drawn from that table, and D and trimming were deduced from the DNA. The table for this sample lists 20,000 or so clones; around 66% of them were counted only once. The top ten constitute 6.1% of the sample.

The time point label of this sample denotes: baseline before oral tofacitinib. Lesional scalp punch biopsies and peripheral blood were obtained from alopecia areata patients. Human scalp biopsies went straight into PAXgene tissue containers for immediate fixation. This sequence was found in a human donor with alopecia areata. The sequenced sample was skin, obtained at week 0. The rearranged chain carries TRBV7-8 and TRBJ1-2; the junction holds 7 bases that match TRBD1. The nucleotides read TGTGCCAGCAGCTTATTGAGACAGGGCGACTACACCTTC. This sequence encodes CASSLLRQGDYTF.